Shown below are 17 T cell receptor beta chains from a single sample sequenced in a study of T cell changes during pregnancy in multiple sclerosis. Produced via immunoSEQ multiplex PCR; TCRdb's table is partial and in-frame only. The sample consists of about 69,000 clones, about nine tenths of them appearing once. This specimen was peripheral blood, taken in the third trimester of pregnancy. Every receptor here comes from a female donor with multiple sclerosis, enrolled in a pregnancy study.

V is TRBV7-2 and J is TRBJ2-7; 14 bases match TRBD2. J gave up 3 bases and V 4 bases, and 2 bases lay outside the gene matches. The germline gives CDR1 SGHTA, CDR2 FQGNSA. The CDR3 length is 15 residues. The CDR3 DNA reads as TGTGCCAGCAGCTACGGACTAGCGGGAGGCTACGAGCAGTACTTC. Its translation: CASSYGLAGGYEQYF.

V is TRBV5-1 and J is TRBJ2-5, with TRBD2 as a possible D gene (6 bases). The CDR3 is 13 residues long. V was shortened by 2 bases and J by 3 bases, with 8 bases between the two germline ends. Germline V gene data show CDR1 as SGHRS and CDR2 as YFSETQ. DNA of the CDR3: TGCGCCAGCAGCTTACCGGGAGAAGAGACCCAGTACTTC. Encoded protein: CASSLPGEETQYF.

V usage is TRBV6-6 and J usage is TRBJ1-1; D unresolved. The V and J ends lost 7 bases and 5 bases respectively, with 5 bases between them. Germline V CDR1 and CDR2: MNHNY, SVGAGI (reference sequence). This CDR3 region has 10 residues. This CDR3 is CASKRTEAFF. In nucleotides, the CDR3 is TGTGCCAGCAAGAGGACTGAAGCTTTCTTT.

V usage is TRBV5-4 and J usage is TRBJ2-1; possibly TRBD2 for D (5 bases). With 3 bases removed from V and 6 bases from J, the gap between germline ends came to 13 bases. The germline CDR1 and CDR2 sequences are SGHNT and YYREEE (reference sequence). This CDR3 is 14 amino acids long. CDR3 sequence: CASSSYGKPNEQFF. Here the CDR3 DNA reads TGTGCCAGCAGCTCGTACGGGAAGCCCAATGAGCAGTTCTTC.

V gene TRBV20-1 combines with J gene TRBJ1-1, with D unclear. The CDR3 consists of 11 residues. V lost 5 bases and J lost 10, with 14 bases in between. The germline CDR1 and CDR2 sequences are DFQATT and SNEGSKA (reference sequence). CDR3 amino acids: CSAVAVRAAFF. CDR3 sequence (DNA): TGCAGTGCTGTAGCCGTCCGTGCAGCTTTCTTT.

For the CDR3, the DNA is TGTGCCAGCTCACCAGTAGACAAATATGGCTACACCTTC. Translated: CASSPVDKYGYTF. J is TRBJ1-2 and V is TRBV18; no firm D call. The germline CDR1 and CDR2 sequences are KGHSH and LQKENI. The CDR3 totals 13 residues. The ends were cut back, 2 bases at V and 5 bases at J, with 9 bases in the middle.

V is TRBV29-1 and J is TRBJ2-3, with 10 nucleotides matching TRBD1. Germline loops: CDR1 SQVTM, CDR2 ANQGSEA. The CDR3 contains 18 residues. V dropped 5 bases and J dropped 1; count of bases not matched to a gene: 15. CDR3 DNA: TGCAGCGTTCCGACCGCTTCGACAGGGGGCTTTGGCACAGATACGCAGTATTTT. Translating it yields CSVPTASTGGFGTDTQYF.

The chain employs TRBV30 and TRBJ2-4; D might be TRBD1 (5 bases). Trimming took off 1 base at V and 4 bases at J, with 11 bases between the two ends. CDR1 GTSNPN and CDR2 SVGIG come from the germline V gene (reference sequence). The CDR3 length is 14 residues. In DNA, the CDR3 is TGTGCCTGGAGTGAGGGGAATCTTAAAAACATTCAGTACTTC. Translated: CAWSEGNLKNIQYF.

V gene TRBV11-1 combines with J gene TRBJ2-7; 7 bases agree with TRBD1. The CDR3 runs 16 residues. Per the germline V gene, CDR1 is SGHAT and CDR2 is FQDESV (reference sequence). The V gene end was trimmed by 2 bases and the J gene end by 4 bases; junction bases not matched to a gene: 11. CDR3 DNA: TGTGCCAGCAGCTTAAGTGCGGCAGGGGGATCTTACGAGCAGTACTTC. It yields the protein CASSLSAAGGSYEQYF.

CDR3 loop: CASSEAGWFAAFF. The CDR3 DNA follows: TGTGCCAGCAGTGAAGCCGGTTGGTTTGCGGCTTTCTTT. The rearrangement links TRBV2 to TRBJ1-1, with D hard to call. Germline V gives CDR1 SNHLY, CDR2 FYNNEI. This CDR3 spans 13 amino acids. V lost 0 bases and J 11 bases, leaving 13 bases between the germline ends.

A word on this clone: One end of the junction fails to match germline, which may point to a read error. The chain has TRBV13 and TRBJ1-2; a weak D match, TRBD1 (6 bases). This CDR3 contains 16 residues. CDR1 and CDR2 (germline): PRHDT, FYEKMQ (reference sequence). For the CDR3, the DNA is TGTGCCAGCAGCCTAGGGGGAGGGGCAAGACTCTATGGCTACACCTTC. This sequence encodes CASSLGGGARLYGYTF.

The chain recombines TRBV19 with TRBJ1-3; perhaps TRBD1 as D (6 bases). The CDR3 spans 17 residues. Germline V gene data show CDR1 as LNHDA and CDR2 as SQIVND (reference sequence). Trimming removed 3 bases from V and 0 bases from J, with 15 bases in between. The CDR3 reads CASSIAQGLVSGNTIYF. The CDR3 DNA reads TGTGCCAGTAGTATCGCGCAGGGGCTTGTCTCTGGAAACACCATATATTTT.

V is TRBV27 and J is TRBJ1-1; D possibly corresponds to TRBD1 (6 bases). V lost 7 bases and J lost 3, with 24 bases in between. Germline loops: CDR1 MNHEY, CDR2 SMNVEV (reference sequence). This CDR3 has 17 amino acids. The chain's CDR3 is CASTRLGAGASYTEAFF. DNA of the CDR3: TGTGCCAGCACCCGTTTAGGCGCAGGGGCTTCATACACTGAAGCTTTCTTT.

The genes are TRBV6-1 and TRBJ2-7; perhaps TRBD1 as D (5 bases). V was shortened by 0 bases and J by 6 bases, with 15 bases between the two germline ends. This CDR3 has 15 residues. Per germline, CDR1 MNHNS and CDR2 SASEGT. The chain's CDR3 is CASSEAGREGFEQYF. The CDR3 nucleotides read TGTGCCAGCAGTGAAGCGGGCAGGGAAGGATTCGAGCAGTACTTC.

J is TRBJ2-1 and V is TRBV7-3, with a tentative D call TRBD2 (7 bases). Germline CDR1 SGHTA, CDR2 FQGTGA. Trimming left V 2 bases short and J 4 bases short, with 12 bases between. The CDR3 covers 15 residues. DNA of the CDR3: TGTGCCAGCAGCTTAGCGGGGGCTGGGTACAATGAGCAGTTCTTC. Protein product: CASSLAGAGYNEQFF.

The CDR3 region is CASSLRSGVRTDTQYF. The CDR3, as DNA: TGTGCCAGCAGCTTGAGATCCGGGGTGCGCACAGATACGCAGTATTTT. This chain links TRBV5-6 with TRBJ2-3; tentatively, D is TRBD2 (5 bases). Per the germline V gene, CDR1 is SGHDT and CDR2 is YYEEEE. CDR3 length: 16 amino acids. Trimming left V 1 base short and J 1 base short, with 13 bases between.

This clone has a single count. The chain carries TRBV27 and TRBJ1-2; weak D call: TRBD1 (6 bases). The CDR3 spans 11 residues. V was trimmed by 4 bases and J by 8 bases, leaving 8 bases between them. Germline loops: CDR1 MNHEY, CDR2 SMNVEV (reference sequence). CDR3 DNA sequence: TGTGCCAGCAGTTCGGGGGGCGGCTACACCTTC. As protein: CASSSGGGYTF.